This paragraph reports one TCR beta chain. The data were obtained in a study of CXCR3-negative and CXCR3-positive naive CD8 T cells. The CDR3 is 13 residues long. Germline V lookup: CDR1 MNHEY, CDR2 SVGEGT. UMI-labeled 5' RACE yielded the TRB cDNA libraries. TCRdb re-called the 5' RACE reads; every CDR3 protein appears as one record, without DNA. The sample has under 25,000 distinct CDR3 sequences, and its top ten clones hold around 18%. Subsets of CD8+ T cells were each sorted in triplicate at hundreds of thousands of cells apiece. Sequences were obtained from memory CD8+ T cells from blood. The rearrangement links TRBV6-2 or TRBV6-3 to TRBJ2-1. The TCR was taken from a human donor in good health. Some clones in this sample may be carry-over from other donors' samples. The CDR3 region is CASSYSSYNEQFF.